What follows describes a single TCR beta chain. Measured with immunoSEQ multiplex PCR; TCRdb has only the in-frame clones, and not every one. This sample has approximately 100,000 clones, with more than 70% found just once. This entry comes from a study of blood T cell repertoires in COVID-19. Study-wide context: Samples taken during acute and convalescent COVID-19 were collected in the United States, Italy and Spain. In each case, the material was cDNA or gDNA derived from T cells, B-cell-depleted T cells, or PBMCs.

Germline assignment: CDR1 MNHEY and CDR2 SMNVEV (reference sequence). The CDR3 totals 19 residues. V shed 6 bases, J shed 0 bases, and the junction held 9 bases outside the gene matches. Sample: peripheral blood. The source of this sequence is a woman of 80 years or more in a cohort sampled during active COVID-19. The V and J genes are TRBV27 and TRBJ2-3; the match to TRBD2 covers 16 bases. CDR3 residues: CASSKSGLAGGESTDTQYF. The CDR3 nucleotides read TGTGCCAGCAGCAAATCGGGACTAGCGGGAGGGGAGAGCACAGATACGCAGTATTTT.